This T cell receptor (beta chain) was documented in a study of cytomegalovirus exposure and HLA in healthy donors. Regarding this clone: Antigen specificity is unknown.

Study-wide results and limits: In a later analysis, common viral pathogens appeared linked to several of the most significant clusters.

J gave up 3 bases and V 0 bases, and 4 bases lay outside the gene matches. This CDR3 has 15 amino acids. PCR employed 60 Vbeta and 13 Jbeta primers. Clones were sequenced by immunoSEQ multiplex PCR, and TCRdb holds only the in-frame ones, with some missing. Of 85,000 to 120,000 clones listed, around three quarters were seen once; the top ten hold roughly 6%. The TCR sequence derives from a woman aged 45-65 years in good health and CMV-seropositive. The chain carries TRBV6-7 and TRBJ1-1; TRBD1 agrees at 7 bases. TRBV6-7 is known as an ORF, though its function is uncertain. Sequencing was done on a sample of PBMCs. CDR3 region: CASSYSHRGDTEAFF. In DNA, the CDR3 is TGTGCCAGCAGTTACTCCCACAGGGGTGACACTGAAGCTTTCTTT.